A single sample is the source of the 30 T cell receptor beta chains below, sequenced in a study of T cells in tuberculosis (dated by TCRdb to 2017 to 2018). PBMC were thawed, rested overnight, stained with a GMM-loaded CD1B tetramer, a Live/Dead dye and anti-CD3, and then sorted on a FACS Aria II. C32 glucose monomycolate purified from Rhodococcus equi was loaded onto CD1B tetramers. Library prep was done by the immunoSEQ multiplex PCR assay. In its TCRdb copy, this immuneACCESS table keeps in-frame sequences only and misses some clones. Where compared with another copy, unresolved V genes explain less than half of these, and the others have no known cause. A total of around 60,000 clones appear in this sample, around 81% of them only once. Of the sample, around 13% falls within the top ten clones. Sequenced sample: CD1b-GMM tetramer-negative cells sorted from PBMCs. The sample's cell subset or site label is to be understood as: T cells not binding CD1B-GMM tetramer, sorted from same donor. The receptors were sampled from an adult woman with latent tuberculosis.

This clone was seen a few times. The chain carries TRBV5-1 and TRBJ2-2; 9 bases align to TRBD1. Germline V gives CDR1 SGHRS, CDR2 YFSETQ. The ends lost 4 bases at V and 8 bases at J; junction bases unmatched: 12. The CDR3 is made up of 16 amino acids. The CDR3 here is CASSVSPGDRAGELFF. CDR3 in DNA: TGCGCCAGCAGCGTATCTCCCGGGGACAGGGCTGGGGAGCTGTTTTTT.

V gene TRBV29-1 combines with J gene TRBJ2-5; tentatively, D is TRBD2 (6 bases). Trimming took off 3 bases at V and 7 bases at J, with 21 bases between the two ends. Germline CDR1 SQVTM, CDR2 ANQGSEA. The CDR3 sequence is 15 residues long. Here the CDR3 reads CSVEPPHGSGWTQYF. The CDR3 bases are TGCAGCGTTGAGCCCCCCCACGGGAGTGGATGGACCCAGTACTTC.

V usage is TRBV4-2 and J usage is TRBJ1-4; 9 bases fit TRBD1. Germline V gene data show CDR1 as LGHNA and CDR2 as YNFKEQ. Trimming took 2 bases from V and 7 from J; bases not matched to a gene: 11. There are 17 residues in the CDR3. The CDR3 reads CASSQTSPGQGGEKLFF. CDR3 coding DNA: TGTGCCAGCAGCCAAACTTCACCGGGACAGGGCGGTGAAAAACTGTTTTTT.

The CDR3: CASRTPGTGLHEQYF. The CDR3 DNA follows: TGTGCCAGCAGGACCCCCGGGACAGGGCTCCACGAGCAGTACTTC. The chain joins TRBV28 to TRBJ2-7; TRBD1 agrees at 9 bases. This CDR3 is built from 15 residues. Germline CDR1 is MDHEN and CDR2 is SYDVKM. The V and J ends lost 6 bases and 5 bases, in that order; junction bases with no gene match: 11.

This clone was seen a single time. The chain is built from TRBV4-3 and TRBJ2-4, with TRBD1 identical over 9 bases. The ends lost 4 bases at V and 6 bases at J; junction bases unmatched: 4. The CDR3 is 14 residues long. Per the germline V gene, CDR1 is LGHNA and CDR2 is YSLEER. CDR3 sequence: CASSPRTGANIQYF. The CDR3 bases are TGCGCCAGCAGCCCCCGGACAGGGGCAAACATTCAGTACTTC.

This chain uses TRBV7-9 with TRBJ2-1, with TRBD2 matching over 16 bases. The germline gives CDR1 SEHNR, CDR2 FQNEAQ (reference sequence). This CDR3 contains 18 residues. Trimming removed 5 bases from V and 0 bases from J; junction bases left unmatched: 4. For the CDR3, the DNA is TGTGCCAGCAGCCGGGGACTAGCGGGGGGGGTCTCCTACAATGAGCAGTTCTTC. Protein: CASSRGLAGGVSYNEQFF. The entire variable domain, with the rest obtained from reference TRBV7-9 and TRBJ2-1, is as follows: DTGVSQNPRHKITKRGQNVTFRCDPISEHNRLYWYRQTLGQGPEFLTYFQNEAQLEKSRLLSDRFSAERPKGSFSTLEIQRTEQGDSAMYLCASSRGLAGGVSYNEQFFGPGTRLTVL.

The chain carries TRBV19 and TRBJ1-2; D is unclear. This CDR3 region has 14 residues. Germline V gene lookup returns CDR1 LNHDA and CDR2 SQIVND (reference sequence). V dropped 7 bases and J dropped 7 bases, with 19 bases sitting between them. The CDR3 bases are TGTGCCAGTACCGAAAGCGGGAGAGGTCGTGGCTACACCTTC. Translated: CASTESGRGRGYTF.

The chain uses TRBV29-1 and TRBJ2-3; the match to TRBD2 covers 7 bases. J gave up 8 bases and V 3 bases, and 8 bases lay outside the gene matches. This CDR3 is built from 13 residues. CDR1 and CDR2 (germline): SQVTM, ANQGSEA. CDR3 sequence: CSVDGGGRGTQYF. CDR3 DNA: TGCAGCGTTGATGGGGGGGGAAGGGGTACGCAGTATTTT.

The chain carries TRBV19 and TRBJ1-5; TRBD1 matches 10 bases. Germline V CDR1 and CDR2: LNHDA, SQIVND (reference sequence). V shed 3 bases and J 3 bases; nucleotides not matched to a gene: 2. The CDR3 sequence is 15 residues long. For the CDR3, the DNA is TGTGCCAGTAGTATCGACAGGGGGCCCAATCAGCCCCAGCATTTT. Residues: CASSIDRGPNQPQHF. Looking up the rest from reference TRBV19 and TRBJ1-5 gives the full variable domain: DGGITQSPKYLFRKEGQNVTLSCEQNLNHDAMYWYRQDPGQGLRLIYYSQIVNDFQKGDIAEGYSVSREKKESFPLTVTSAQKNPTAFYLCASSIDRGPNQPQHFGDGTRLSIL.

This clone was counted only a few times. The CDR3 coding sequence is TGTGCCAGCAGTCCCTTGAGGCTAGCGTGGTCAAATGAGCAGTTCTTC. Its translation is CASSPLRLAWSNEQFF. This sequence joins TRBV28 and TRBJ2-1, with D maybe TRBD2 (6 bases). V was clipped by 5 bases and J by 7 bases, with 21 bases between them. CDR3 length equals 16 residues. The V gene's germline CDR1 is MDHEN and CDR2 SYDVKM.

The CDR3, as DNA: TGCGCCAGCAGCCGTCAAGCGGGGGACAGTGAGCAGTTCTTC. Its translation: CASSRQAGDSEQFF. The chain combines TRBV4-3 with TRBJ2-1; weak D call: TRBD2 (8 bases). There are 14 residues in the CDR3. Deletions cut 4 bases from V and 9 bases from J, with 16 bases between. Germline assignment: CDR1 LGHNA and CDR2 YSLEER.

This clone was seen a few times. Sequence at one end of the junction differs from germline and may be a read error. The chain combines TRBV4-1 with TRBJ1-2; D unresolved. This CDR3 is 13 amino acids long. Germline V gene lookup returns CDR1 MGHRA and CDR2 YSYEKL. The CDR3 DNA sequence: TGTGCCAGCAGCCAAGGGCAGGTCTATGGCTACACCTTC. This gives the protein CASSQGQVYGYTF.

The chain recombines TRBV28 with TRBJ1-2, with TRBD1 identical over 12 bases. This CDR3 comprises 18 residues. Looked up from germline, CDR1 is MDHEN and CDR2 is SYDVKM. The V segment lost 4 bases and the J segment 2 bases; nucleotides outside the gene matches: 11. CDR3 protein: CASSSPGQGAPHNYGYTF. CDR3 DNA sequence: TGTGCCAGCAGTTCTCCGGGACAGGGGGCTCCCCACAACTATGGCTACACCTTC.

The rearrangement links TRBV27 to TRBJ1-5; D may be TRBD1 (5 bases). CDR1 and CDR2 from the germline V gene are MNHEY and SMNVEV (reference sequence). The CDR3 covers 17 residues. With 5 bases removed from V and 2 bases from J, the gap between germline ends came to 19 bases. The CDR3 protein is CASSPGDRWMGNQPQHF. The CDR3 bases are TGTGCCAGCAGTCCGGGTGACAGATGGATGGGCAATCAGCCCCAGCATTTT.

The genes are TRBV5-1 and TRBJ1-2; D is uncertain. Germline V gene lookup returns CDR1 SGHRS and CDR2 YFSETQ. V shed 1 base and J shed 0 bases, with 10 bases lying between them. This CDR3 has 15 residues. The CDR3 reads CASSLSAATNYGYTF. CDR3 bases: TGCGCCAGCAGCTTGTCGGCAGCGACTAACTATGGCTACACCTTC. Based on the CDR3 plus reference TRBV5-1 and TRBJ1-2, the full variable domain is KAGVTQTPRYLIKTRGQQVTLSCSPISGHRSVSWYQQTPGQGLQFLFEYFSETQRNKGNFPGRFSGRQFSNSRSEMNVSTLELGDSALYLCASSLSAATNYGYTFGSGTRLTVV.

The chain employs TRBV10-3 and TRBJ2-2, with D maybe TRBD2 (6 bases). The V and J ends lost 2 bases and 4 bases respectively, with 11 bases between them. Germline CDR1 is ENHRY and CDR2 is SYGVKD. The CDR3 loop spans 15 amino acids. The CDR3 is CAISEGGSSTGELFF. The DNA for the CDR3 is TGTGCCATCAGTGAGGGGGGGAGTAGCACCGGGGAGCTGTTTTTT.

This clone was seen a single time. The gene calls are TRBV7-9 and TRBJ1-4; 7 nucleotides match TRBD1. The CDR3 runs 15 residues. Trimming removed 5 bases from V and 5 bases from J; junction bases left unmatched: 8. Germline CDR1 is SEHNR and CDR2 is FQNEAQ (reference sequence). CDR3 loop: CASSPQTGPNEKLFF. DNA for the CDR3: TGTGCCAGCAGCCCGCAGACAGGGCCGAATGAAAAACTGTTTTTT.

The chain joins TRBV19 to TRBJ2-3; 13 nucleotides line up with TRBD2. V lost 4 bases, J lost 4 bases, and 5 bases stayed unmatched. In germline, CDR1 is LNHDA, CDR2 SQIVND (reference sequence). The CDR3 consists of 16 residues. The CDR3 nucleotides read TGTGCCAGTAGTACACTAGCGGGAGGGTTCTCAGATACGCAGTATTTT. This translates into CASSTLAGGFSDTQYF.

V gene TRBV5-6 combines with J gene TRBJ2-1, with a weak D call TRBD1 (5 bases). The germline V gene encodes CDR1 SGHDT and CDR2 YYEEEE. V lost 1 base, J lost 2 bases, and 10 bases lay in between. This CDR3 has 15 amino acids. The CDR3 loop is CASSLLTDTYNEQFF. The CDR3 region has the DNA TGTGCCAGCAGCTTGTTGACAGACACCTACAATGAGCAGTTCTTC. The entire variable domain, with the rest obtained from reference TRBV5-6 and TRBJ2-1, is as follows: DAGVTQSPTHLIKTRGQQVTLRCSPKSGHDTVSWYQQALGQGPQFIFQYYEEEERQRGNFPDRFSGHQFPNYSSELNVNALLLGDSALYLCASSLLTDTYNEQFFGPGTRLTVL.

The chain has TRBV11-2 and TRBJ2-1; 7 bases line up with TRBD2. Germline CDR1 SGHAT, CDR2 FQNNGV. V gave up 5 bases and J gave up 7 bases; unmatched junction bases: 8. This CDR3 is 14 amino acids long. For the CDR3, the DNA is TGTGCCAGCAGCCTCGGGACTACCGGTAATGAGCAGTTCTTC. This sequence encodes CASSLGTTGNEQFF.

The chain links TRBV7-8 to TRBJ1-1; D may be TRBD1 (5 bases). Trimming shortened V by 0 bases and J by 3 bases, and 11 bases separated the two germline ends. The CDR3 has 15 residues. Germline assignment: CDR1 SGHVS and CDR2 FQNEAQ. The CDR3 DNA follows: TGTGCCAGCAGCTTAGCGGCCCCGGGGGACACTGAAGCTTTCTTT. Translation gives CASSLAAPGDTEAFF.

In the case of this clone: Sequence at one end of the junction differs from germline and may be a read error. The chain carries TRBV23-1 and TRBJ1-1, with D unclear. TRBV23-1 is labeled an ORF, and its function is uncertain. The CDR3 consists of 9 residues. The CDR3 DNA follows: TGCGCCAGCAGTCAATGGGAGACCTTT. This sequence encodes CASSQWETF.

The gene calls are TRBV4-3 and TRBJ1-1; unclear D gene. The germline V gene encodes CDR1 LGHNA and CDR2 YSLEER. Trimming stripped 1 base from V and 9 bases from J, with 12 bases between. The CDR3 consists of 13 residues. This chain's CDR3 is CASSQAVLQKAFF. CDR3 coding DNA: TGCGCCAGCAGCCAAGCTGTCTTACAGAAAGCTTTCTTT.

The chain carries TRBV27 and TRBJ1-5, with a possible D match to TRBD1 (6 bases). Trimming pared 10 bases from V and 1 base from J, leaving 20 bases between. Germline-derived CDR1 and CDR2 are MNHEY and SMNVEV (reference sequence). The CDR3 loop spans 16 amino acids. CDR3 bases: TGTGCCACTAGATTACAGGGAACAAAAAGCAATCAGCCCCAGCATTTT. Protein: CATRLQGTKSNQPQHF.

In nucleotides, the CDR3 is TGTGCCAGTAGTATTGTGCTAGCGGCAGGCGGAGAGCAGTACTTC. This sequence encodes CASSIVLAAGGEQYF. The chain recombines TRBV19 with TRBJ2-7; TRBD2 aligns across 7 bases. V gave up 3 bases and J gave up 7 bases; unmatched junction bases: 12. Germline V gene data show CDR1 as LNHDA and CDR2 as SQIVND (reference sequence). The CDR3 runs 15 residues.

The CDR3 loop is CASSLAGELTGELFF. The CDR3 DNA is TGTGCCAGCAGTTTAGCGGGGGAGCTCACCGGGGAGCTGTTTTTT. J is TRBJ2-2 and V is TRBV6-6, with TRBD2 identical over 9 bases. CDR1 and CDR2 (germline): MNHNY, SVGAGI (reference sequence). Unmatched junction bases numbered 4, after V lost 4 bases and J lost 4 bases. This CDR3 has 15 residues.

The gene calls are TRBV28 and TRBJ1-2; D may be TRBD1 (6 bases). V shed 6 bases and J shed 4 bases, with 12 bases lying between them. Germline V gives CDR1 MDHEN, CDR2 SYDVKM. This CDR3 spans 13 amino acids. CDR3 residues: CASRVDSLYGYTF. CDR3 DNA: TGTGCCAGCAGGGTGGACAGCCTCTATGGCTACACCTTC.

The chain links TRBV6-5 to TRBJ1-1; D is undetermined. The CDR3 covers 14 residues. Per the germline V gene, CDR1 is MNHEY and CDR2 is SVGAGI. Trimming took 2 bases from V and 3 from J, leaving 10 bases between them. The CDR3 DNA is TGTGCCAGCAGTTACCTCCCCCTGTACACTGAAGCTTTCTTT. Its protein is CASSYLPLYTEAFF.

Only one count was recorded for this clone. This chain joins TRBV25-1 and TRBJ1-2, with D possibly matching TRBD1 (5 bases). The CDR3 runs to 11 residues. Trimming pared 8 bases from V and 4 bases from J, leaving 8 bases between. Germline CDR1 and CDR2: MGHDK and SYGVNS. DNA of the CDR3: TGTGCCAGCGGGGGGATCTATGGCTACACCTTC. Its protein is CASGGIYGYTF.

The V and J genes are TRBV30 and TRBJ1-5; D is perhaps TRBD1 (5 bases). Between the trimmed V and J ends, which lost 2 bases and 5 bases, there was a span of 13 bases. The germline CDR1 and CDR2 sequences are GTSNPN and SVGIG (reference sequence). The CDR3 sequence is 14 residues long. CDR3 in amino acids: CAWSQGLGDQPQHF. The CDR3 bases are TGTGCCTGGAGTCAGGGTTTAGGGGATCAGCCCCAGCATTTT.